The subject of this entry is one T cell receptor (beta chain). Its specificity is unknown. These data originate in a study of cytomegalovirus exposure and HLA in healthy donors. Study-level findings and limits: Researchers counted roughly 150 TCR beta chains as cytomegalovirus-associated.

Sequenced by immunoSEQ multiplex PCR; TCRdb stores in-frame clones only, minus some. Counted here are some 140,000 clones, around 85% occurring once; the ten biggest clones make up roughly 3%. Germline V gives CDR1 MNHGY, CDR2 SAAAGT. Trimming cost V 0 bases and J 3 bases, with 5 bases left between them. The CDR3 is made up of 13 amino acids. The sample was PBMCs. V and J are TRBV6-8 and TRBJ2-5, with a tentative D call TRBD2 (5 bases). The clonotype comes from a man between 18 and 29 years old in good health and CMV-seronegative. This chain's CDR3 is CASSYSREETQYF. CDR3 nucleotide sequence: TGTGCCAGCAGTTACTCGCGGGAAGAGACCCAGTACTTC.